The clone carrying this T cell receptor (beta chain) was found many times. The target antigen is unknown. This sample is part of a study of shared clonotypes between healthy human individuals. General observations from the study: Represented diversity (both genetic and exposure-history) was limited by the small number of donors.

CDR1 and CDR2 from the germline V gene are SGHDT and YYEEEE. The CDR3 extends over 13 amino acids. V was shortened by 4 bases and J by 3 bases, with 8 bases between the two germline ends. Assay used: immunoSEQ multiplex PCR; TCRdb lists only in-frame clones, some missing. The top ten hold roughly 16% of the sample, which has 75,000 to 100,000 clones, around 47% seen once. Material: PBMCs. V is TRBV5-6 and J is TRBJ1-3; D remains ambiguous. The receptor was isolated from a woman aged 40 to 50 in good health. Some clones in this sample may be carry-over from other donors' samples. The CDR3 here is CASSLRGGNTIYF. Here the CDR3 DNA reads TGTGCCAGCAGCCTCCGAGGTGGAAACACCATATATTTT. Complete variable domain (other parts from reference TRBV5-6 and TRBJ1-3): DAGVTQSPTHLIKTRGQQVTLRCSPKSGHDTVSWYQQALGQGPQFIFQYYEEEERQRGNFPDRFSGHQFPNYSSELNVNALLLGDSALYLCASSLRGGNTIYFGEGSWLTVV.